This record covers a single T cell receptor beta chain. What it recognizes is unknown. The V gene's germline CDR1 is SGHVS and CDR2 FQNEAQ. V shed 4 bases, J shed 8 bases, and the junction held 17 bases outside the gene matches. The CDR3 contains 19 residues. Patients who had autoimmune disease history or got systemic immunosuppression were left out. Sequencing was performed with immunoSEQ multiplex PCR; in TCRdb, only in-frame clones are kept and a portion is missing. The profile covers 45,000 to 65,000 clones, with about 81% appearing a single time and about 0.69% taken by the ten largest. The sample comes from a study of OX40 agonist ivuxolimab in advanced cancers. Whole-study results and caveats: CD4+ and CD8+ blood T cells expanded clonally by week 6 at 0.1 to 3.0 mg/kg.

The sequences come from CD4+ or CD8+ T cells sorted from blood, collected in a trial of the OX40 agonist ivuxolimab. V usage is TRBV7-8 and J usage is TRBJ2-1; 13 nucleotides align to TRBD2. The TCR sequence derives from an adult with an advanced solid tumor such as melanoma, head and neck, liver or kidney cancer. This CDR3 is CASSSATGTGTSGVHEQFF. In DNA, the CDR3 is TGTGCCAGCAGCTCCGCCACCGGGACCGGGACTAGCGGGGTACATGAGCAGTTCTTC. Supplemented by reference TRBV7-8 and TRBJ2-1, the full variable domain reads GAGVSQSPRYKVAKRGQDVALRCDPISGHVSLFWYQQALGQGPEFLTYFQNEAQLDKSGLPSDRFFAERPEGSVSTLKIQRTQQEDSAVYLCASSSATGTGTSGVHEQFFGPGTRLTVL.